This T cell receptor beta chain was identified in a study of blood T cell repertoires in COVID-19. Study as a whole: T cells, B-cell-depleted T cells, or PBMCs provided the cDNA or gDNA that served as material.

Libraries were prepared by immunoSEQ multiplex PCR; TCRdb keeps only in-frame clonotypes and omits some of them. There are some 200,000 clones in the sample; about 90% occur only once, and 11% lies in the top ten. Seattle patients were enrolled while actively infected and followed longitudinally. V lost 5 bases and J 6 bases, leaving 14 bases between the germline ends. The CDR3 spans 13 residues. Germline values: CDR1 SGHNT, CDR2 YENEEA. The chain employs TRBV11-3 and TRBJ2-7; possibly TRBD1 for D (5 bases). Material for sequencing was peripheral blood. The TCR comes from a woman aged 55-69 years with COVID-19, enrolled during active disease. CDR3 sequence reads: CASSPGDRLEQYF. For the CDR3, the DNA is TGTGCCAGCAGCCCCGGAGACAGACTCGAGCAGTACTTC.